The rows below give T cell receptor beta chains drawn from one sample of a study of cytomegalovirus exposure and HLA in healthy donors. The repertoire was sequenced with immunoSEQ multiplex PCR; TCRdb's copy has only in-frame clones and lacks some. Of about 150,000 clones in the sample, approximately 80% were seen once. The material sequenced was PBMCs. These receptors came from a man under 40 in good health and CMV-seropositive. CDR3s include the opening cysteine and the closing phenylalanine or tryptophan. The order of the fields is J gene, clone size, D gene, V gene, CDR3 protein, CDR3 DNA. A D gene is named only where the DNA matches it firmly. Only some rows state a clone size, as once, few, many or a class for expanded clones.

J gene: TRBJ2-3
clone size: -
D gene: TRBD1
V gene: TRBV15
CDR3 protein: CATSRGQGDTDTQYF
CDR3 DNA: TGTGCCACCAGCAGAGGACAGGGGGACACAGATACGCAGTATTTT

J gene: TRBJ1-1
clone size: few
D gene: TRBD1
V gene: TRBV19
CDR3 protein: CASSGTGDTEAFF
CDR3 DNA: TGTGCCAGTAGCGGGACAGGAGACACTGAAGCTTTCTTT

J gene: TRBJ2-1
clone size: -
D gene: TRBD1
V gene: TRBV18
CDR3 protein: CASSLVGDRGNEQFF
CDR3 DNA: TGTGCCAGCTCCCTCGTCGGGGACAGGGGTAATGAGCAGTTCTTC

J gene: TRBJ2-1
clone size: -
D gene: TRBD2
V gene: TRBV5-1
CDR3 protein: CASSLLAGVGIGYNEQFF
CDR3 DNA: TGCGCCAGCAGCTTACTAGCGGGAGTAGGCATAGGGTACAATGAGCAGTTCTTC

J gene: TRBJ2-7
clone size: -
D gene: TRBD2
V gene: TRBV5-1
CDR3 protein: CASSLANWELAATSSYEQYF
CDR3 DNA: TGCGCCAGCAGCTTGGCCAATTGGGAACTAGCGGCTACGAGTTCCTACGAGCAGTACTTC

J gene: TRBJ2-7
clone size: -
D gene: TRBD1
V gene: TRBV6-1
CDR3 protein: CASSEALKSTGLEQYF
CDR3 DNA: TGTGCCAGCAGTGAAGCCCTAAAATCGACAGGGCTCGAGCAGTACTTC

J gene: TRBJ2-4
clone size: -
D gene: -
V gene: TRBV5-8
CDR3 protein: CASSLLGGDIQYF
CDR3 DNA: TGTGCCAGCAGCTTGTTGGGGGGAGACATTCAGTACTTC

J gene: TRBJ2-3
clone size: -
D gene: TRBD1
V gene: TRBV28
CDR3 protein: CASSFPDRGTDTQYF
CDR3 DNA: TGTGCCAGCAGTTTTCCCGACAGGGGCACAGATACGCAGTATTTT

J gene: TRBJ1-5
clone size: -
D gene: -
V gene: TRBV28
CDR3 protein: CASTAGPGYQPQHF
CDR3 DNA: TGTGCCAGCACCGCCGGGCCAGGGTATCAGCCCCAGCATTTT

J gene: TRBJ1-5
clone size: -
D gene: -
V gene: TRBV7-2
CDR3 protein: CASSPMRGYQPQHF
CDR3 DNA: TGTGCCAGCAGCCCCATGAGAGGGTATCAGCCCCAGCATTTT

J gene: TRBJ2-6
clone size: -
D gene: -
V gene: TRBV5-6
CDR3 protein: CASSSGHWAGANVLTF
CDR3 DNA: TGTGCCAGCAGCTCCGGACATTGGGCTGGGGCCAACGTCCTGACTTTC

J gene: TRBJ1-1
clone size: few
D gene: -
V gene: TRBV11-2
CDR3 protein: CASSFSAVSSTEAFF
CDR3 DNA: TGTGCCAGCAGCTTCTCCGCAGTCTCTAGCACTGAAGCTTTCTTT

J gene: TRBJ2-3
clone size: -
D gene: TRBD2
V gene: TRBV15
CDR3 protein: CATSSPLKTSGRAGDTQYF
CDR3 DNA: TGTGCCACCAGCAGCCCTTTAAAGACTAGCGGGAGGGCTGGGGATACGCAGTATTTT

J gene: TRBJ1-4
clone size: -
D gene: -
V gene: TRBV5-4
CDR3 protein: CASSRIEGANEKLFF
CDR3 DNA: TGTGCCAGCAGCCGAATAGAGGGGGCTAATGAAAAACTGTTTTTT

J gene: TRBJ2-7
clone size: -
D gene: TRBD2
V gene: TRBV5-1
CDR3 protein: CASSSLAGHEQYF
CDR3 DNA: TGCGCCAGCAGCTCACTAGCGGGGCACGAGCAGTACTTC

J gene: TRBJ2-3
clone size: -
D gene: -
V gene: TRBV12-5
CDR3 protein: CASGFQGITDTQYF
CDR3 DNA: TGTGCTAGTGGCTTCCAGGGTATTACAGATACGCAGTATTTT

J gene: TRBJ2-3
clone size: few
D gene: TRBD2
V gene: TRBV19
CDR3 protein: CASSIFSGTSGSGSTDTQYF
CDR3 DNA: TGTGCCAGTAGTATATTTTCCGGGACTAGCGGGAGCGGAAGCACAGATACGCAGTATTTT

J gene: TRBJ2-1
clone size: -
D gene: TRBD2
V gene: TRBV9
CDR3 protein: CASSVDGGASSYNEQFF
CDR3 DNA: TGTGCCAGCAGCGTTGACGGGGGGGCTTCCTCCTACAATGAGCAGTTCTTC

J gene: TRBJ2-2
clone size: -
D gene: -
V gene: TRBV28
CDR3 protein: CASSITGELFF
CDR3 DNA: TGTGCCAGCAGCATTACCGGGGAGCTGTTTTTT

J gene: TRBJ2-3
clone size: -
D gene: TRBD2
V gene: TRBV10-3
CDR3 protein: CAIKGGREDTQYF
CDR3 DNA: TGTGCCATCAAAGGCGGGAGGGAGGATACGCAGTATTTT

J gene: TRBJ1-2
clone size: -
D gene: TRBD1
V gene: TRBV6-5
CDR3 protein: CASSYSRGQNYGYTF
CDR3 DNA: TGTGCCAGCAGTTACTCGAGGGGACAGAACTATGGCTACACCTTC

J gene: TRBJ2-7
clone size: -
D gene: TRBD2
V gene: TRBV15
CDR3 protein: CATTSGRATDEQYF
CDR3 DNA: TGTGCCACCACAAGCGGGAGGGCTACGGACGAGCAGTACTTC

J gene: TRBJ2-2
clone size: -
D gene: -
V gene: TRBV18
CDR3 protein: CASSPRGPDTGELFF
CDR3 DNA: TGTGCCAGCTCACCACGAGGCCCCGACACCGGGGAGCTGTTTTTT

J gene: TRBJ2-3
clone size: -
D gene: -
V gene: TRBV18
CDR3 protein: CASSPRYPPAGRVEDTQYF
CDR3 DNA: TGTGCCAGCTCACCACGATACCCCCCGGCCGGCAGGGTTGAAGATACGCAGTATTTT

J gene: TRBJ2-7
clone size: -
D gene: TRBD1
V gene: TRBV19
CDR3 protein: CASSEGQRSYEQYF
CDR3 DNA: TGTGCCAGTAGTGAGGGACAGAGATCCTACGAGCAGTACTTC

J gene: TRBJ2-5
clone size: -
D gene: -
V gene: TRBV6-4
CDR3 protein: CASSDPEEGTQYF
CDR3 DNA: TGTGCCAGCAGTGACCCAGAGGAGGGGACCCAGTACTTC

J gene: TRBJ2-7
clone size: -
D gene: TRBD2
V gene: TRBV13
CDR3 protein: CASSLVAGDLNKQYF
CDR3 DNA: TGTGCCAGCAGCTTAGTGGCGGGAGACCTCAACAAGCAGTACTTC

J gene: TRBJ1-4
clone size: -
D gene: TRBD1
V gene: TRBV11-3
CDR3 protein: CASSKRDREDEKLFF
CDR3 DNA: TGTGCCAGCAGCAAGCGGGACAGGGAGGATGAAAAACTGTTTTTT

J gene: TRBJ2-7
clone size: -
D gene: TRBD2
V gene: TRBV9
CDR3 protein: CASSLHAGGGSEQYF
CDR3 DNA: TGTGCCAGCAGCCTCCACGCGGGAGGCGGTAGCGAGCAGTACTTC

J gene: TRBJ2-5
clone size: -
D gene: TRBD1
V gene: TRBV5-1
CDR3 protein: CASSRGTEFRETQYF
CDR3 DNA: TGCGCCAGCAGCAGGGGGACAGAATTTAGGGAGACCCAGTACTTC

J gene: TRBJ1-5
clone size: -
D gene: -
V gene: TRBV19
CDR3 protein: CASSVQVVVNQPQHF
CDR3 DNA: TGTGCCAGTAGTGTACAGGTGGTGGTAAATCAGCCCCAGCATTTT

J gene: TRBJ2-7
clone size: once
D gene: TRBD1
V gene: TRBV18
CDR3 protein: CASSGGTGKDLGF
CDR3 DNA: TGTGCCAGCTCAGGCGGGACAGGGAAAGATTTGGGCTTC

J gene: TRBJ1-1
clone size: -
D gene: -
V gene: TRBV6-1
CDR3 protein: CASSAPGFPMNTEAFF
CDR3 DNA: TGTGCCAGCAGTGCTCCAGGGTTCCCAATGAACACTGAAGCTTTCTTT

J gene: TRBJ2-7
clone size: -
D gene: -
V gene: TRBV7-9
CDR3 protein: CASSPREHSYEQYF
CDR3 DNA: TGTGCCAGCAGCCCCCGCGAGCACTCCTACGAGCAGTACTTC